The rows below give T cell receptor beta chains drawn from one sample of a study of long-term antiretroviral therapy in people with HIV. Sequenced by immunoSEQ multiplex PCR; TCRdb stores in-frame clones only, minus some. The table lists tens of thousands of clones, 84% of them singletons. Sequenced material: unsorted PBMCs, taken 0.5 years before starting antiretroviral therapy. These receptors originate from a man aged 35 to 55 with HIV. Both conserved end residues are part of each CDR3. A D gene is named only where the DNA matches it firmly. The listing skips clone size in some rows; elsewhere it reads once, few, many or a size class.

TRBJ1-2 | NA | TRBV15 | 14 | NA | TGTGCCACCAGCAGAGTTTTGGGGGACGAAGGCTACACCTTC | CATSRVLGDEGYTF
TRBJ2-5 | NA | TRBV7-8 | 15 | NA | TGTGCCAGCAGCTTGTCCCCGGGGCACCAAGAGACCCAGTACTTC | CASSLSPGHQETQYF
TRBJ1-3 | TRBD1 | TRBV9 | 15 | NA | TGTGCCAGCAGCGATGGACAGGCGTCTGGAAACACCATATATTTT | CASSDGQASGNTIYF
TRBJ1-5 | NA | TRBV19 | 14 | NA | TGTGCCAGTAGGGGCGAAAAAAGCAATCAGCCCCAGCATTTT | CASRGEKSNQPQHF
TRBJ2-7 | NA | TRBV6-1 | 14 | NA | TGTGCCAGCAGGGGGGACTGGCAACTCTACGAGCAGTACTTC | CASRGDWQLYEQYF
TRBJ1-4 | NA | TRBV7-6 | 14 | NA | TGTGCCAGCAGCTTAGTAATGAGGGGCGAAAAACTGTTTTTT | CASSLVMRGEKLFF
TRBJ2-5 | NA | TRBV18 | 13 | NA | TGTGCCAGCTCCCCTCGAGGCGGAGAGACCCAGTACTTC | CASSPRGGETQYF
TRBJ1-5 | NA | TRBV27 | 14 | NA | TGTGCCAGCAGTCAAGGGGCGGGCAATCAGCCCCAGCATTTT | CASSQGAGNQPQHF
TRBJ2-5 | NA | TRBV7-3 | 13 | NA | TGTGCCAGCAGCTCCGGGGGCCAGGAGACCCAGTACTTC | CASSSGGQETQYF
TRBJ2-2 | NA | TRBV9 | 15 | NA | TGTGCCAGCAGCGTGTCTCAGGGGCGGGGCGGGGAGCTGTTTTTT | CASSVSQGRGGELFF
TRBJ1-2 | NA | TRBV4-3 | 16 | few | TGCGCCAGCAGCCAAACCTCCGACAGGTCTAACTATGGCTACACCTTC | CASSQTSDRSNYGYTF
TRBJ1-1 | TRBD1 | TRBV30 | 13 | NA | TGTGCCTGGTCGACAGGGGTTCGCACTGAAGCTTTCTTT | CAWSTGVRTEAFF
TRBJ1-1 | TRBD1 | TRBV6-1 | 16 | NA | TGTGCCAGCAGTGAAGGGGACAGGGAGCCTCCGCGTGAAGCTTTCTTT | CASSEGDREPPREAFF